One sample yielded the 25 T cell receptor beta chains listed below, sequenced in a study of blood T cell repertoires in COVID-19. Profiling relied on immunoSEQ multiplex PCR, and the TCRdb table lists in-frame clones only, not all of them. The sample shows about 320,000 clones, more than 90% of them seen only once. What was sequenced was PBMCs or T cells enriched from blood (not recorded which). These receptors originate from a man between 60 and 75 years old who had recovered from COVID-19.

This chain joins TRBV13 and TRBJ1-2; 7 nucleotides align to TRBD1. Germline V gives CDR1 PRHDT, CDR2 FYEKMQ (reference sequence). The ends lost 2 bases at V and 8 bases at J; junction bases unmatched: 17. This CDR3 is 17 amino acids long. DNA of the CDR3: TGTGCCAGCAGCTTACAAGGGGCCAGGGGGACGAAGGAGGGCTACACCTTC. The encoded protein is CASSLQGARGTKEGYTF.

The chain joins TRBV27 to TRBJ1-1, with TRBD1 identical over 9 bases. This CDR3 region has 16 residues. Per the germline V gene, CDR1 is MNHEY and CDR2 is SMNVEV (reference sequence). The V and J ends lost 7 bases and 4 bases, in that order; junction bases with no gene match: 13. In nucleotides, the CDR3 is TGTGCCAGCAACACACTACAGGGGGCGCGTACCACTGAAGCTTTCTTT. It encodes CASNTLQGARTTEAFF.

This clone has only a few counts. This rearrangement joins TRBV6-6 to TRBJ2-7; 11 bases match TRBD2. Germline CDR1 reads MNHNY; CDR2 reads SVGAGI (reference sequence). This CDR3 region has 17 residues. V lost 5 bases, J lost 5 bases, and 14 bases stayed unmatched. In nucleotides, the CDR3 is TGTGCCAGCAGTCGTAGCGGGAGGGCCCCAGTACATAACGAGCAGTACTTC. Translated: CASSRSGRAPVHNEQYF.

This sequence joins TRBV3-1 (or the pseudogene TRBV3-2) and TRBJ2-7; 12 nucleotides line up with TRBD2. This CDR3 comprises 15 residues. Germline CDR1 and CDR2: LGHDT and YNNKEL (reference sequence). Trimming cost V 4 bases and J 5 bases; bases outside gene matches: 6. The CDR3 reads CASSLGLAGTNEQYF. CDR3 DNA: TGTGCCAGCAGCCTAGGACTAGCGGGAACGAACGAGCAGTACTTC.

The rearrangement joins TRBV10-2 to TRBJ1-4; no clear D gene. The CDR3 is made up of 13 amino acids. V dropped 4 bases and J dropped 8 bases, with 11 bases sitting between them. Germline values: CDR1 WSHSY, CDR2 SAAADI. The DNA for the CDR3 is TGCGCCAGCAGTGGAAACAGCCGGGAAAAACTGTTTTTT. As protein: CASSGNSREKLFF.

The V gene is TRBV27, the J gene TRBJ1-5, with D possibly matching TRBD1 (5 bases). Germline V gene lookup returns CDR1 MNHEY and CDR2 SMNVEV (reference sequence). V lost 0 bases and J 2 bases, leaving 11 bases between the germline ends. The CDR3 has 16 residues. CDR3 nucleotides: TGTGCCAGCAGTTTATCTGGGGGGGTTGGCAATCAGCCCCAGCATTTT. Translation gives CASSLSGGVGNQPQHF.

This clone was detected only once. The chain joins TRBV12-3 or TRBV12-4 to TRBJ2-7; D remains unclear. V was cut by 11 bases and J by 3 bases, with 17 bases left in between. The CDR3 consists of 13 residues. CDR3 coding DNA: TGTGCCTCCCGTGCCAGGCCAGGCTACGAGCAGTACTTC. It specifies CASRARPGYEQYF.

The CDR3 here is CSVEGETGGGEQYF. As DNA, the CDR3 is TGCAGCGTTGAAGGAGAGACAGGGGGCGGCGAGCAGTACTTC. The rearrangement links TRBV29-1 to TRBJ2-7; 10 bases agree with TRBD1. CDR1 and CDR2 (germline): SQVTM, ANQGSEA. The CDR3 has 14 residues. J lost 6 bases, V lost 1 base, and 6 bases had no gene match.

The V call is TRBV2, the J call TRBJ2-2, with a possible D match to TRBD1 (5 bases). The CDR3 totals 15 residues. Trimming removed 4 bases from V and 2 bases from J, with 11 bases in between. The V gene's germline CDR1 is SNHLY and CDR2 FYNNEI. The CDR3 reads CASSVGGANTGELFF. The CDR3 DNA follows: TGTGCCAGCAGTGTCGGTGGGGCCAACACCGGGGAGCTGTTTTTT.

The chain links TRBV7-9 to TRBJ2-7; D perhaps matches TRBD1 (6 bases). This CDR3 is built from 13 residues. CDR1 is SEHNR, CDR2 FQNEAQ, per germline (reference sequence). Trimming stripped 6 bases from V and 2 bases from J, with 11 bases between. CDR3 sequence reads: CASSSQGAYEQYF. The CDR3 coding sequence is TGTGCCAGCAGTTCACAGGGTGCCTACGAGCAGTACTTC.

The chain couples TRBV7-2 to TRBJ1-4, with D perhaps TRBD1 (5 bases). With 4 bases removed from V and 0 bases from J, the gap between germline ends came to 15 bases. The CDR3 contains 17 residues. Per germline, CDR1 SGHTA and CDR2 FQGNSA. In DNA, the CDR3 is TGTGCCAGCAGCTCCAGGGCCTACGCGGCAACTAATGAAAAACTGTTTTTT. This gives the protein CASSSRAYAATNEKLFF.

This clone was counted between two and nine times. The rearrangement uses TRBV3-1 (or the pseudogene TRBV3-2) and TRBJ1-5; TRBD1 is a possible D gene (5 bases). This CDR3 contains 15 residues. Trimming removed 2 bases from V and 7 bases from J, with 15 bases in between. Per germline, CDR1 LGHDT and CDR2 YNNKEL (reference sequence). CDR3 DNA sequence: TGTGCCAGCAGCCAATACATTGACAGATCACAGCCCCAGCATTTT. Its protein product is CASSQYIDRSQPQHF.

DNA of the CDR3: TGTGCCAGCAGTGCCGGGACAGGGGACTACGAGCAGTACTTC. Protein sequence: CASSAGTGDYEQYF. This rearrangement joins TRBV25-1 to TRBJ2-7; 10 nucleotides match TRBD1. This CDR3 is 14 amino acids long. From germline, CDR1 is MGHDK and CDR2 SYGVNS. The ends lost 4 bases at V and 3 bases at J; junction bases unmatched: 3.

The V gene is TRBV24-1, the J gene TRBJ2-5, with TRBD1 as a possible D gene (6 bases). V gave up 2 bases and J gave up 7 bases, with 19 bases separating them. The CDR3 totals 16 residues. Germline-derived CDR1 and CDR2 are KGHDR and SFDVKD. CDR3 in amino acids: CATSDSLGQTTGTQYF. Written as DNA, the CDR3 is TGTGCCACCAGTGATTCCCTCGGACAGACGACAGGGACCCAGTACTTC.

The chain recombines TRBV30 with TRBJ2-7, with D uncertain. Deletions cut 3 bases from V and 0 bases from J, with 18 bases between. Germline V gives CDR1 GTSNPN, CDR2 SVGIG (reference sequence). The CDR3 consists of 16 residues. CDR3 sequence (DNA): TGTGCCTGGAGCGCTCGGAGTTGGCTCGACTCCTACGAGCAGTACTTC. Its translation: CAWSARSWLDSYEQYF.

The V and J genes are TRBV19 and TRBJ1-5; maybe TRBD1 (6 bases). The CDR3 totals 15 residues. Germline V gene data show CDR1 as LNHDA and CDR2 as SQIVND (reference sequence). V was pared by 6 bases and J by 6 bases, with 18 bases between. CDR3 in DNA: TGTGCCAGTAGACCTAAGCAGGGGTCTAGTCAGCCCCAGCATTTT. The encoded protein is CASRPKQGSSQPQHF.

In its sample, this clone was seen once. CDR3: CASSGLSHYGYTF. The CDR3 DNA sequence: TGTGCCAGCAGTGGACTTTCACACTATGGCTACACCTTC. This chain links TRBV7-2 with TRBJ1-2; D remains unclear. V was cut by 6 bases and J by 3 bases, with 11 bases left in between. The CDR3 is made up of 13 amino acids. CDR1 SGHTA and CDR2 FQGNSA come from the germline V gene.

The chain joins TRBV5-5 to TRBJ1-4; no firm D call. Trimming took off 0 bases at V and 4 bases at J, with 7 bases between the two ends. The germline CDR1 and CDR2 sequences are SGHKS and YYEKEE (reference sequence). The CDR3 sequence is 14 residues long. DNA of the CDR3: TGTGCCAGCAGCTTGGAGGGAGATAATGAAAAACTGTTTTTT. Translation: CASSLEGDNEKLFF.

The chain carries TRBV9 and TRBJ2-1, with TRBD2 matching 8 bases. The germline gives CDR1 SGDLS, CDR2 YYNGEE. V was pared by 3 bases and J by 8 bases, with 25 bases of the junction left unmatched. This CDR3 contains 20 residues. The CDR3 DNA follows: TGTGCCAGCAGCGCGGAACCGGGGGCGCAGAGCGGGGGCCGAAAGGATGAGCAGTTCTTC. Translating it yields CASSAEPGAQSGGRKDEQFF.

The V and J genes are TRBV19 and TRBJ2-7; TRBD1 matches at 9 bases. CDR3 length equals 16 residues. Trimming took 0 bases from V and 2 from J; bases not matched to a gene: 5. Per the germline V gene, CDR1 is LNHDA and CDR2 is SQIVND (reference sequence). DNA for the CDR3: TGTGCCAGTAGTATAGACGCGGGACAGGGCCCCTACGAGCAGTACTTC. Its translation is CASSIDAGQGPYEQYF.

This chain uses TRBV9 with TRBJ1-6, with 8 bases that match TRBD1. The CDR3 covers 18 residues. From germline, CDR1 is SGDLS and CDR2 YYNGEE. V shed 1 base and J 5 bases; nucleotides not matched to a gene: 11. The CDR3 is CASSVSPLGQGNNSPLHF. CDR3 DNA sequence: TGTGCCAGCAGCGTATCACCTCTCGGACAGGGAAATAATTCACCCCTCCACTTT.

This clone was picked up one time. The chain is built from TRBV29-1 and TRBJ2-5; TRBD1 is a possible D gene (6 bases). V lost 5 bases to trimming and J lost 5 bases, with 21 bases between them. Germline V gives CDR1 SQVTM, CDR2 ANQGSEA. The CDR3 is 15 residues long. The CDR3 spells CSVTIGGRGGETQYF. In DNA form, the CDR3 reads TGCAGCGTTACGATAGGGGGTAGGGGCGGGGAGACCCAGTACTTC.

The chain combines TRBV6-5 with TRBJ2-2; D unclear. The CDR3 covers 14 residues. V gave up 6 bases and J gave up 3 bases, with 11 bases separating them. Germline CDR1 MNHEY, CDR2 SVGAGI. The DNA for the CDR3 is TGTGCCAGCAGAACCTTACTCTACACCGGGGAGCTGTTTTTT. It yields the protein CASRTLLYTGELFF.

The chain combines TRBV5-1 with TRBJ2-7; D possibly corresponds to TRBD1 (5 bases). The CDR3 covers 13 residues. The V gene lost 0 bases and the J gene lost 7 bases, with 11 bases spanning the gap. From germline, CDR1 is SGHRS and CDR2 YFSETQ. This chain's CDR3 is CASSLVYQGEQYF. CDR3 bases: TGCGCCAGCAGCTTGGTGTACCAGGGAGAGCAGTACTTC.

This chain connects TRBV18 to TRBJ1-1, with a tentative D call TRBD1 (5 bases). The CDR3 spans 11 residues. Germline values: CDR1 KGHSH, CDR2 LQKENI. Deletions cut 11 bases from V and 6 bases from J, with 13 bases between. CDR3 sequence: CAAARGSEAFF. CDR3 coding DNA: TGTGCCGCTGCTCGGGGGTCTGAAGCTTTCTTT.